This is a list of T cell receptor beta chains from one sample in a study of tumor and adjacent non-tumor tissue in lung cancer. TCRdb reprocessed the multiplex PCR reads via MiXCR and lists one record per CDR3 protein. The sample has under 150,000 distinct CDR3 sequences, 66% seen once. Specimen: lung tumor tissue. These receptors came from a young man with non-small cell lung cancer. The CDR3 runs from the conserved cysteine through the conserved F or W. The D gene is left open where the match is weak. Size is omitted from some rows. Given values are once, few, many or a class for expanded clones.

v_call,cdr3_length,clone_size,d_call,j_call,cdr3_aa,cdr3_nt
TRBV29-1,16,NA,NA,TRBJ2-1,CSVDATSGEEYNEQFF,TGCAGCGTTGACGCGACTAGTGGGGAGGAGTACAATGAGCAGTTCTTC
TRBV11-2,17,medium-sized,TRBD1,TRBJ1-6,CASSLGAQGVIYSPLHF,TGTGCCAGCAGCTTAGGGGCTCAGGGGGTGATCTATTCACCCCTCCACTTT
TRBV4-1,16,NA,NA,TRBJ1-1,CASSQEPWRLNTEAFF,TGCGCCAGCAGCCAAGAGCCCTGGAGACTGAACACTGAAGCTTTCTTT
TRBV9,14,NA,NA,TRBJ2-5,CASSIGGAQETQYF,TGTGCCAGCAGCATCGGGGGAGCCCAAGAGACCCAGTACTTC
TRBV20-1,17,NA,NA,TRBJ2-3,CSAGGGLEGGLSDMQYF,TGCAGTGCAGGAGGAGGGTTAGAGGGGGGCCTCTCAGATATGCAGTATTTT
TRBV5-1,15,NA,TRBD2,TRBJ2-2,CASRPVAGETGELFF,TGCGCCAGCAGACCCGTGGCGGGAGAGACCGGGGAGCTGTTTTTT
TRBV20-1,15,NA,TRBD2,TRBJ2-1,CSALTRTSVLHKQFF,TGCAGTGCCCTGACCAGGACTAGCGTTCTCCATAAGCAGTTCTTT
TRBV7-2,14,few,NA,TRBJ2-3,CASRTLGITDTQYF,TGTGCCAGCAGGACCCTCGGCATCACAGATACGCAGTATTTT
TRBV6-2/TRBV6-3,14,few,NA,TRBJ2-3,CASSYSDPSDTQYF,TGTGCCAGCAGTTACTCGGACCCTTCGGATACGCAGTATTTT
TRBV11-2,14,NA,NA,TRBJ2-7,CVSAPLVTTYEQYF,TGTGTCAGCGCTCCCCTAGTGACCACCTACGAGCAGTACTTC
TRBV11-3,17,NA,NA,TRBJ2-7,CTSSFPWGATEYYEQYF,TGTACCAGCAGTTTCCCGTGGGGGGCGACCGAATATTACGAGCAGTACTTC
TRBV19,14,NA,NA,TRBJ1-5,CASSRAGGNQPKHF,TGTGCCAGTAGTAGGGCGGGAGGCAATCAGCCCAAGCATTTT
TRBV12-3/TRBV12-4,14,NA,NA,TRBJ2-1,CASSLAFSYKEQFF,TGTGCCAGCAGTTTGGCGTTCTCCTACAAAGAGCAGTTCTTC
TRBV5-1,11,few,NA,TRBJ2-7,CASSGALEQYF,TGCGCCAGCAGTGGAGCGTTAGAGCAGTACTTC
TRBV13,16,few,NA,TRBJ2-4,CASSLAGALAKNIRYF,TGTGCCAGCAGCTTAGCGGGGGCGTTAGCCAAAAACATTCGGTACTTC
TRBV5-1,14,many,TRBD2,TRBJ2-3,CASSFGTSMDTQYF,TGCGCCAGCAGCTTTGGGACTAGCATGGATACGCAGTATTTT
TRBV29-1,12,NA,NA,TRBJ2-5,CSVGGNQETQYF,TGCAGCGTTGGAGGGAATCAAGAGACCCAGTACTTC
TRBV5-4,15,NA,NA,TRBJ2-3,CASNLAGSWADTQYF,TGTGCCAGCAACTTGGCGGGGAGTTGGGCCGATACGCAGTATTTT
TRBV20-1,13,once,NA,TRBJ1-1,CSASQQVRSVAFF,TGCAGTGCTAGCCAACAGGTACGGAGTGTAGCTTTCTTT
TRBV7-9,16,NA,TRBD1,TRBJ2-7,CASSRSGGTGSYEQYF,TGTGCCAGCAGTCGATCCGGGGGGACAGGGTCCTACGAGCAGTACTTC
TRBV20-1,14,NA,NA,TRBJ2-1,CSASRVLGRGEQFF,TGCAGTGCTAGCAGGGTCCTCGGTAGGGGTGAGCAGTTCTTC
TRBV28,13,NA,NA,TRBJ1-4,CASIGGSNVKLFF,TGTGCCAGCATCGGCGGATCTAATGTAAAACTATTTTTT
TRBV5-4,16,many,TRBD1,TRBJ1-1,CASSSRPGTGGAEAFF,TGTGCCAGCAGCTCACGTCCCGGGACAGGGGGGGCTGAAGCTTTCTTT
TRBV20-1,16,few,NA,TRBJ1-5,CIARDFRGYSNQPQHF,TGCATTGCTAGAGATTTCCGGGGGTATAGCAATCAGCCCCAGCATTTT
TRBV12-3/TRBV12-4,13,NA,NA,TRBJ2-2,CASRDLNTGELFF,TGCGCCAGCAGAGACTTAAACACCGGGGAGCTGTTTTTT
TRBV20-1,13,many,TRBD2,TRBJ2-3,CSVTAGAVNTQYF,TGCAGTGTTACAGCGGGAGCAGTTAATACGCAGTATTTT
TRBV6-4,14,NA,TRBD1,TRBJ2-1,CASSDSTGGNERFF,TGTGCCAGCAGTGACTCGACAGGGGGCAATGAGCGGTTCTTC
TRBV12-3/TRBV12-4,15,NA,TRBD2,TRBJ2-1,CGSSRLAGAGDEQFF,TGCGGCAGCAGTAGATTAGCGGGAGCCGGCGATGAGCAGTTCTTC
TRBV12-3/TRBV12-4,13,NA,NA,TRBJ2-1,CASSSGSDNEHFF,TGTGCCAGCAGTTCCGGGTCTGACAACGAGCACTTCTTC
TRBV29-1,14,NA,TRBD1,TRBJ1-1,CSVERTGGRTDAFF,TGCAGCGTTGAAAGGACAGGGGGAAGGACTGACGCCTTCTTT
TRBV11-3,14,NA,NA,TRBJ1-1,CARSLANVGTEAFF,TGTGCCCGAAGCTTAGCCAACGTGGGGACTGAAGCTTTCTTT
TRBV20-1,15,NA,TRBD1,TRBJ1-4,CSDRDLDRAVEKLFF,TGTAGTGATAGGGATTTGGACAGGGCGGTCGAAAAACTGTTTTTT
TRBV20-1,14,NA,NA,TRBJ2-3,CNARVGSGANTQYF,TGCAATGCTAGAGTCGGGAGCGGCGCAAATACGCAGTATTTT
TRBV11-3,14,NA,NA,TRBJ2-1,CANSPRPLYNEQFF,TGTGCCAACAGTCCCAGACCCCTCTACAATGAGCAGTTCTTC
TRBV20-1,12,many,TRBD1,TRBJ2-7,CSVPKQGYEQYF,TGCAGTGTCCCAAAACAGGGGTACGAGCAGTACTTC
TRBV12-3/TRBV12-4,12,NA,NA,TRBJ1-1,CANSLKFLTTNF,TGTGCCAACAGTTTAAAGTTCCTGACAACTAACTTT
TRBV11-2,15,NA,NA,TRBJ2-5,CTSSLRGEKQETQYF,TGTACCAGCAGCTTAAGGGGAGAGAAACAGGAGACCCAGTATTTC
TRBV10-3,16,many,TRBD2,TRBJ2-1,CAIIPGTSGVSNEQFF,TGTGCCATCATCCCCGGGACTAGCGGGGTAAGCAATGAGCAGTTCTTC
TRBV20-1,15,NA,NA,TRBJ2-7,CSARVQRSNCREQYF,TGCAGTGCTAGAGTACAGCGTTCGAACTGCCGCGAGCAGTACTTC
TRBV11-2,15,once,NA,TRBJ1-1,CASSARQRVNTEAFF,TGTGCCAGCAGCGCCAGACAGAGGGTGAACACTGAAGCTTTCTTT
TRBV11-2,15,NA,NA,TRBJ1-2,CVSSLFKGLNYGYAF,TGTGTCAGCAGCTTATTCAAGGGCTTGAACTATGGCTACGCCTTC
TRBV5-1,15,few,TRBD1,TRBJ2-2,CASSPTGLNTGELFF,TGCGCCAGCAGCCCGACAGGGTTGAACACCGGGGAGCTGTTTTTT
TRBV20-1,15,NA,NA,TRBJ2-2,CSVPRRGGNTGELFF,TGCAGTGTCCCTAGACGGGGAGGAAACACCGGGGAGCTGTTTTTT
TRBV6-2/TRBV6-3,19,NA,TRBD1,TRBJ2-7,CASSNVGTGFAAGSYEQYF,TGTGCCAGCAGTAACGTTGGGACAGGGTTCGCGGCGGGCTCCTACGAGCAGTACTTC
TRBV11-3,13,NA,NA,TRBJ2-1,CASNLDEFTEQFF,TGTGCCAGCAACCTAGACGAATTTACCGAGCAGTTCTTC
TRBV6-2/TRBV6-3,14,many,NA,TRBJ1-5,CASSYRGANQPQHF,TGTGCCAGCAGTTACCGGGGGGCCAATCAGCCCCAGCATTTT
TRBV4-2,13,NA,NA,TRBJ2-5,CASSQDAAETLCF,TGTGCCAGCAGCCAAGACGCGGCTGAGACCCTGTGTTTC
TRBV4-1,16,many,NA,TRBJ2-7,CASSQEASGLTYEQYF,TGCGCCAGCAGCCAAGAAGCCAGCGGGTTAACCTACGAGCAGTACTTC
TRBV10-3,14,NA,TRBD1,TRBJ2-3,CATQQGARVDRQYF,TGTGCCACCCAACAGGGGGCAAGGGTAGATAGGCAGTATTTT
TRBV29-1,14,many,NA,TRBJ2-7,CSVGHSADSYEQYF,TGCAGCGTTGGGCATTCGGCAGATAGCTACGAGCAGTACTTC
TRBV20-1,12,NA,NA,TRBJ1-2,CSATIHNYGYAF,TGTAGTGCTACGATCCATAACTATGGCTACGCCTTC
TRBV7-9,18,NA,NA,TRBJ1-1,CASSTIISGATQSPEVFF,TGTGCCAGCAGCACTATAATAAGTGGGGCGACCCAGAGCCCTGAAGTTTTCTTT